Detailed here is one T cell receptor (beta chain). The entry originates in a study of blood T cell repertoires in COVID-19. Looking at the study overall: The United States, Italy and Spain supplied acute and convalescent COVID-19 samples. In each case, the material was cDNA or gDNA derived from T cells, B-cell-depleted T cells, or PBMCs.

Authors' processing steps: Amplification from reference gene primers served as the basis for estimated nucleated cell counts. Assay: immunoSEQ multiplex PCR; the TCRdb copy retains only in-frame clones and omits some. V and J calls and clone size are those listed in that table; D and trimming were worked out from the DNA. This sample has around 220,000 clones, with roughly 80% found just once. The CDR3 spans 16 residues. Germline V gives CDR1 SGDLS, CDR2 YYNGEE. Trimming removed 0 bases from V and 7 bases from J; junction bases left unmatched: 10. The chain couples TRBV9 to TRBJ1-2, with 9 bases matching TRBD1. The TCR comes from a woman of 80 years or more with acute or convalescent COVID-19. Sequenced material: peripheral blood. As DNA, the CDR3 is TGTGCCAGCAGCGTAGTTCCCGGGACAGGGATTTTTGGCTACACCTTC. Translating gives CASSVVPGTGIFGYTF.